The 3 T cell receptor beta chains below all came from one sample that was sequenced in a study of neurological immune-mediated disorders. Sample time point: longitudinal time-point 1 (baseline). TCRdb reprocessed the 5' RACE reads via MiXCR and lists one record per CDR3 protein. The table has some 38,000 distinct CDR3 sequences, less than 3.5% seen once. The specimen was PBMCs. All receptors come from a woman aged 55 to 70 with multiple sclerosis.

This clonotype came up many times. The chain couples TRBV5-1 to TRBJ2-7; 14 nucleotides align to TRBD2. The CDR3 is 15 residues long. Germline trimming cut 4 bases from V and 2 bases from J; bases unmatched to any gene: 2. Germline V gene sequence: CDR1 SGHRS, CDR2 YFSETQ. The CDR3 DNA follows: TGCGCCAGCAGCCGGACTAGCGGGGGGCCCTACGAGCAGTACTTC. Its protein is CASSRTSGGPYEQYF.

There are a few counts of this clonotype. Sequence at one end of the junction differs from germline and may be a read error. The genes are TRBV6-4 and TRBJ1-6; 8 nucleotides line up with TRBD1. Germline loops: CDR1 MRHNA, CDR2 SNTAGT. The CDR3 is made up of 15 amino acids. This CDR3 reads CASSSPGQVNSTLNF. The CDR3 coding sequence is TGTGCCAGCAGCAGTCCGGGACAGGTGAATTCAACCCTCAACTTT.

The table lists this clonotype with many counts. CDR3: CSATMSRAPQETQYF. CDR3 nucleotides: TGCAGTGCTACCATGTCTAGGGCCCCTCAAGAGACCCAGTACTTC. V and J are TRBV20-1 and TRBJ2-5, with D unresolved. The CDR3 has 15 residues. Trimming stripped 4 bases from V and 2 bases from J, with 17 bases between. CDR1 is DFQATT and CDR2 is SNEGSKA in the germline V gene (reference sequence).